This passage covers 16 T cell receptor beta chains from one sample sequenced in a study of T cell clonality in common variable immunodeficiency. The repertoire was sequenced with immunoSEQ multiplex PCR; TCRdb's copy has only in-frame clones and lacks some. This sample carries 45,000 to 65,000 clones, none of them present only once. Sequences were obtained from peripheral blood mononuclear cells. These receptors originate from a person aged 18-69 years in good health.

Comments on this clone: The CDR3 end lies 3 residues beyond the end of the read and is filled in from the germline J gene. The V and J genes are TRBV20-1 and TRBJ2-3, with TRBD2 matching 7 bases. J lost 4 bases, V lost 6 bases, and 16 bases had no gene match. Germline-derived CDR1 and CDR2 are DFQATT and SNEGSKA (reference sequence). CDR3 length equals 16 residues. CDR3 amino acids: CSAESLREMVPDTQYF. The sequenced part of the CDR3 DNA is TGCAGTGCCGAGTCTCTGCGGGAGATGGTCCCAGATACG.

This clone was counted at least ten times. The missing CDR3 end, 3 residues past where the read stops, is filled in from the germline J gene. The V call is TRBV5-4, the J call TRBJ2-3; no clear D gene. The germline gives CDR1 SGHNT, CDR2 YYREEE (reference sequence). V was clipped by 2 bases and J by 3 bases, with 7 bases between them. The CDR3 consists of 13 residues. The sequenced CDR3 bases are TGTGCCAGCAGCTTACAAGAAACAGATACG. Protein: CASSLQETDT. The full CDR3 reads CASSLQETDTQYF. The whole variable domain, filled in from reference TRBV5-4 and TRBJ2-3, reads ETGVTQSPTHLIKTRGQQVTLRCSSQSGHNTVSWYQQALGQGPQFIFQYYREEENGRGNFPPRFSGLQFPNYSSELNVNALELDDSALYLCASSLQETDTQYFGPGTRLTVL.

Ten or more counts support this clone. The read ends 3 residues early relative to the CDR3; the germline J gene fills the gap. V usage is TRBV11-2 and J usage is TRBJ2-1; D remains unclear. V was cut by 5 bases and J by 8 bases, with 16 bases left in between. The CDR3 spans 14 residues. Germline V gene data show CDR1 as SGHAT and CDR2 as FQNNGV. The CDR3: CASSLRHERDEQFF. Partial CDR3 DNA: TGTGCCAGCAGCCTCCGACATGAAAGAGATGAG.

The CDR3 bases that were read are TGTGCCAGCAGTGACAGCGGGGGGGCCGCAGATACG. Protein sequence: CASSDSGGAADT. The CDR3 in its entirety is CASSDSGGAADTQYF. The chain has TRBV6-4 and TRBJ2-3, with 10 positions matching TRBD2. The read falls 3 residues short of the CDR3 end, and the missing part is taken from the germline J gene. After removal of 2 bases from V and 4 bases from J, the junction contained 3 bases not matched to a gene. Germline-derived CDR1 and CDR2 are MRHNA and SNTAGT. This CDR3 region has 15 residues.

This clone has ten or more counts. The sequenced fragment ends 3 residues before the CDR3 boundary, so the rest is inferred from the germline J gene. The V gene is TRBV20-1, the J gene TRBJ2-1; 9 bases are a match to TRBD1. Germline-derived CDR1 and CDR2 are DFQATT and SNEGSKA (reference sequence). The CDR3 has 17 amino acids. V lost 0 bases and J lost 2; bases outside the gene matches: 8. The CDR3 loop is CSARENPGTGPYNEQFF. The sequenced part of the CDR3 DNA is TGCAGTGCTAGAGAGAACCCCGGGACAGGGCCCTACAATGAG.

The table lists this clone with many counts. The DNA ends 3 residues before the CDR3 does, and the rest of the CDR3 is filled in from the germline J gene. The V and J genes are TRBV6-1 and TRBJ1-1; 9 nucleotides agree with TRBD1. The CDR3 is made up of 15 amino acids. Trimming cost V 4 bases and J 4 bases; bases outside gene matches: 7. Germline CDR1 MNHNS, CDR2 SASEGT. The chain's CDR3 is CASSAYRGQGTEAFF. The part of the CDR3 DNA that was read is TGTGCCAGCAGTGCGTACAGGGGGCAAGGCACTGAA.

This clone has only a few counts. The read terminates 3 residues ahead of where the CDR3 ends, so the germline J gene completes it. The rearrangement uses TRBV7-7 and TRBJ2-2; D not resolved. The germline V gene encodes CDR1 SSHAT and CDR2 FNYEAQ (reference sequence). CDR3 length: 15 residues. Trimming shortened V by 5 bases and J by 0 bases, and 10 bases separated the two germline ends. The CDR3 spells CASSLANTNTGELFF. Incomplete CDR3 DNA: TGTGCCAGCAGCCTTGCGAATACGAACACCGGGGAG. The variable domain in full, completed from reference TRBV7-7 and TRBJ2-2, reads GAGVSQSPRYKVTKRGQDVTLRCDPISSHATLYWYQQALGQGPEFLTYFNYEAQPDKSGLPSDRFSAERPEGSISTLTIQRTEQRDSAMYRCASSLANTNTGELFFGEGSRLTVL.

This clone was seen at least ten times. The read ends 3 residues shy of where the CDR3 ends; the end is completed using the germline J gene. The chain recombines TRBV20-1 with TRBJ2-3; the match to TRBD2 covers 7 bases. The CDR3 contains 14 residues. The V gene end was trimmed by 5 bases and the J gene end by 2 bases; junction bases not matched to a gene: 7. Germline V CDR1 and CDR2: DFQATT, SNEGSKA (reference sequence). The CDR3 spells CSAPLAGDTDTQYF. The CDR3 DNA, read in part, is TGCAGTGCTCCATTAGCGGGCGACACAGATACG.

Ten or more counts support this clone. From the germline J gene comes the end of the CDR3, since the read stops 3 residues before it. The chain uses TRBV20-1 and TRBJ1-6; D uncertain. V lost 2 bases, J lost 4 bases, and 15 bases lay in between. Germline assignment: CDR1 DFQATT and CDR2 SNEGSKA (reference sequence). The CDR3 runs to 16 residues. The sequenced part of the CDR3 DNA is TGCAGTGCTAGACCCTCCTCCTCTCTGTATAATTCACCC. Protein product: CSARPSSSLYNSP. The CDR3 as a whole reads CSARPSSSLYNSPLHF.

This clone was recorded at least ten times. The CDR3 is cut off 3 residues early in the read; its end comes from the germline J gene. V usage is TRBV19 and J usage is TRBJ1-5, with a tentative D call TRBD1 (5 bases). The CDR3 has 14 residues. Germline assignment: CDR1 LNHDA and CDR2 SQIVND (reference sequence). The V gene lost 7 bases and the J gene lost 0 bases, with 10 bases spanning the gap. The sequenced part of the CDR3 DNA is TGTGCCAGTAAACTCAGGGATAGCAATCAGCCC. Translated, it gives CASKLRDSNQP. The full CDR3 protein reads CASKLRDSNQPQHF.

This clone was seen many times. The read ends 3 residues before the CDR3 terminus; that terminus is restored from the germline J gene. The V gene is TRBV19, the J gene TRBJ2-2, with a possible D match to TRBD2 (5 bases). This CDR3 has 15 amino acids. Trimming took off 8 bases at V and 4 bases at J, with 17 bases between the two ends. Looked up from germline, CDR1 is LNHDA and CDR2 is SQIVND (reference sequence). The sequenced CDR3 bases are TGTGCCAGTCTGGTTGGTTTAGAGGGCACCGGGGAG. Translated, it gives CASLVGLEGTGE. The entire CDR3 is CASLVGLEGTGELFF. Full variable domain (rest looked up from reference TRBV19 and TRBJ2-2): DGGITQSPKYLFRKEGQNVTLSCEQNLNHDAMYWYRQDPGQGLRLIYYSQIVNDFQKGDIAEGYSVSREKKESFPLTVTSAQKNPTAFYLCASLVGLEGTGELFFGEGSRLTVL.

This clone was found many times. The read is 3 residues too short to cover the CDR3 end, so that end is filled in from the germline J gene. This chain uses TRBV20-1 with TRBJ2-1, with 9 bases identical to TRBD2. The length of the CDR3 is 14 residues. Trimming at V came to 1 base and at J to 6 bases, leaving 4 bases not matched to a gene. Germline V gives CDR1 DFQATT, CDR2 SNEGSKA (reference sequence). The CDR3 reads CSARVAGGSNEQFF. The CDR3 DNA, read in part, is TGCAGTGCTAGAGTGGCGGGAGGGAGCAATGAG.

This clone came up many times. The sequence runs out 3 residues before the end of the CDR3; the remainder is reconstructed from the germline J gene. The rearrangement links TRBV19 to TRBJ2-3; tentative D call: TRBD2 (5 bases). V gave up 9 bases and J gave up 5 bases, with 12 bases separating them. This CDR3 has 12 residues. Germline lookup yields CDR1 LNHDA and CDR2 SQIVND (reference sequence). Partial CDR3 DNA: TGTGCCAGCCGGCTGGCGGGAGATACG. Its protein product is CASRLAGDT. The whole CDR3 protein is CASRLAGDTQYF. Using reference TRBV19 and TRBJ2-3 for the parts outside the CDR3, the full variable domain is DGGITQSPKYLFRKEGQNVTLSCEQNLNHDAMYWYRQDPGQGLRLIYYSQIVNDFQKGDIAEGYSVSREKKESFPLTVTSAQKNPTAFYLCASRLAGDTQYFGPGTRLTVL.

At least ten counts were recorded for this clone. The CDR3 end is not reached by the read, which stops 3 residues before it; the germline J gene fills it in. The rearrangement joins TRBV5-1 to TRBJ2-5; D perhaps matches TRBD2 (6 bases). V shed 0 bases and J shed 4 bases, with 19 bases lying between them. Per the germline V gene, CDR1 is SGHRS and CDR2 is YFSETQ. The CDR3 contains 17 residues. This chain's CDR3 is CASSLGLGGPNRETQYF. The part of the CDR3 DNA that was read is TGCGCCAGCAGCTTGGGACTAGGAGGACCTAATCGAGAGACC.

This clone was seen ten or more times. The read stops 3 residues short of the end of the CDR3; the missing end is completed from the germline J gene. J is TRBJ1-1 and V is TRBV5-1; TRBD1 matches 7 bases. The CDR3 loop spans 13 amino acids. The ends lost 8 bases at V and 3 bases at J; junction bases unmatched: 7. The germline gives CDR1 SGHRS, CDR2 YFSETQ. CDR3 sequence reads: CASRQGPDTEAFF. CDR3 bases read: TGCGCCAGTCGACAGGGACCTGACACTGAA.

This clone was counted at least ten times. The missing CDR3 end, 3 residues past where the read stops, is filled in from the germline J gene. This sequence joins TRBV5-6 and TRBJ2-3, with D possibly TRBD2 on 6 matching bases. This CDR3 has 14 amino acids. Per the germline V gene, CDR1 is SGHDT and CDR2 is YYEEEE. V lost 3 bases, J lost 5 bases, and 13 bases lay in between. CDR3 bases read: TGTGCCAGCAGCTGGACGGGACTCGTAGATACG. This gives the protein CASSWTGLVDT. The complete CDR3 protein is CASSWTGLVDTQYF. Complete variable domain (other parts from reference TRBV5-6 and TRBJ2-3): DAGVTQSPTHLIKTRGQQVTLRCSPKSGHDTVSWYQQALGQGPQFIFQYYEEEERQRGNFPDRFSGHQFPNYSSELNVNALLLGDSALYLCASSWTGLVDTQYFGPGTRLTVL.